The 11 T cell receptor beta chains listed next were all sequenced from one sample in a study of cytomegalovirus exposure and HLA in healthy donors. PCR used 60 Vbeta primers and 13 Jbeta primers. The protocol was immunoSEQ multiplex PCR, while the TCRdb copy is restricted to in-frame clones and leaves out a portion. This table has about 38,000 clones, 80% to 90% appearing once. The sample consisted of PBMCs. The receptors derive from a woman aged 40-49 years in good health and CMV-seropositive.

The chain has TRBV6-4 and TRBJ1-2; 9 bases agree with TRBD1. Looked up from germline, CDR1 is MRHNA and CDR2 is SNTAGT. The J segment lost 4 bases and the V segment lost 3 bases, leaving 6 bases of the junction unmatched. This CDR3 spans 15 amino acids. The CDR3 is CASSDGGQGFYGYTF. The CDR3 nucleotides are TGTGCCAGCAGTGATGGGGGACAGGGTTTCTATGGCTACACCTTC.

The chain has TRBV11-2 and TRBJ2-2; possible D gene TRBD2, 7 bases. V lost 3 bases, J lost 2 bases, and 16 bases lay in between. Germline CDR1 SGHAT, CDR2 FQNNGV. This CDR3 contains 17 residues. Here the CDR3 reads CASSLWIGGGNTGELFF. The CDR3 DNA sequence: TGTGCCAGCAGCTTGTGGATAGGGGGGGGCAACACCGGGGAGCTGTTTTTT.

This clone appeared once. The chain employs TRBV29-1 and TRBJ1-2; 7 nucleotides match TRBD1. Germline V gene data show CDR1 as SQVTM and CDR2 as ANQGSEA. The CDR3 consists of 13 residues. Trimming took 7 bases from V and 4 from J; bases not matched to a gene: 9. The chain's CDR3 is CSALLQGGYGYTF. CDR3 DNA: TGCAGCGCCCTTCTTCAGGGGGGCTATGGCTACACCTTC.

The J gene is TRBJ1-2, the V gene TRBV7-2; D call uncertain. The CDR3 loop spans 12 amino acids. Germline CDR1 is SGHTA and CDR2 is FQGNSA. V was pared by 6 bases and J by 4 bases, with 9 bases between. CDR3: CASSSEFYGYTF. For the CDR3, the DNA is TGTGCCAGCAGTTCAGAATTCTATGGCTACACCTTC.

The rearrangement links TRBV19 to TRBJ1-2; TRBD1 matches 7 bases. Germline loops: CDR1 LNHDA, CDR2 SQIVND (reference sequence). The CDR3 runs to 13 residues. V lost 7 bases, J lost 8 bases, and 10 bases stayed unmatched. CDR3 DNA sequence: TGTGCCAGTACCCCATCAACAGGGGTCGGCTACACCTTC. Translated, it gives CASTPSTGVGYTF. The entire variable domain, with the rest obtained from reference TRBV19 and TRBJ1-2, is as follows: DGGITQSPKYLFRKEGQNVTLSCEQNLNHDAMYWYRQDPGQGLRLIYYSQIVNDFQKGDIAEGYSVSREKKESFPLTVTSAQKNPTAFYLCASTPSTGVGYTFGSGTRLTVV.

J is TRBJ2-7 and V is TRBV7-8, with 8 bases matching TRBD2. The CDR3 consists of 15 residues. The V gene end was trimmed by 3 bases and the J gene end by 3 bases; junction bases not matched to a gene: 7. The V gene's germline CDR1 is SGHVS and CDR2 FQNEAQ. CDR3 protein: CASSLAGGGNYEQYF. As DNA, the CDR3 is TGTGCCAGCAGCTTGGCGGGCGGGGGGAACTACGAGCAGTACTTC.

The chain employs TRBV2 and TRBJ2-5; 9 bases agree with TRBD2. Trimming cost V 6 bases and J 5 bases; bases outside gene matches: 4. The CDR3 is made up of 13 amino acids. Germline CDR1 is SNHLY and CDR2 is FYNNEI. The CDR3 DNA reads TGTGCCAGCAGGGGTAGCGGGGGTGAGACCCAGTACTTC. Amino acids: CASRGSGGETQYF.

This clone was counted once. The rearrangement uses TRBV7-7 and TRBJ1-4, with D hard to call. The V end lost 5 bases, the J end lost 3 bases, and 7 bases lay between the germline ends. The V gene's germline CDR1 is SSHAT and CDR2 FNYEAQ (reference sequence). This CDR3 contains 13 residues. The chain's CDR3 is CASSPSANEKLFF. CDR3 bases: TGTGCCAGCAGCCCTTCGGCTAATGAAAAACTGTTTTTT.

Written as DNA, the CDR3 is TGTGCCAGTAGGGACAGGGCAACGACCTACGAGCAGTACTTC. Encoded protein: CASRDRATTYEQYF. The chain employs TRBV19 and TRBJ2-7; TRBD1 aligns across 8 bases. The germline V gene encodes CDR1 LNHDA and CDR2 SQIVND (reference sequence). The CDR3 loop spans 14 amino acids. V lost 6 bases and J lost 2; bases outside the gene matches: 6.

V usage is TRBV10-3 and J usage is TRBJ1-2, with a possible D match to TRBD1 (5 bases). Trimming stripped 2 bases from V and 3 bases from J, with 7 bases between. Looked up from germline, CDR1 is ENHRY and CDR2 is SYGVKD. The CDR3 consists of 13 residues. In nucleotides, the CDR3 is TGTGCCATCAGTGAGCAGGGTCACTATGGCTACACCTTC. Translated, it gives CAISEQGHYGYTF.

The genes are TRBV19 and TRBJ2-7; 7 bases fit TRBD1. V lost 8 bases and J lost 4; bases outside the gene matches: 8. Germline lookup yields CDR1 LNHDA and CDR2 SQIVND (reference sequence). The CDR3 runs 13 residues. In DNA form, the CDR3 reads TGTGCCAGTGCTGGGACAGCAAATTACGAGCAGTACTTC. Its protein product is CASAGTANYEQYF.